This T cell receptor (beta chain) derives from a study of cytomegalovirus exposure and HLA in healthy donors. Regarding the study as a whole: Despite most TCR sequences being rare, some public TCRs occurred in many donors.

As for this clone: Its antigen is undetermined.

PCR employed 60 Vbeta and 13 Jbeta primers. Profiled with immunoSEQ multiplex PCR; TCRdb holds only in-frame clones, not every one. In the table there are under 200,000 clones, around 83% of which are singletons. The material sequenced was PBMCs. The origin of this receptor is a man aged 35 to 55 in good health and CMV-seropositive.

CDR3 in DNA: TGTGCCAGCAGCCGAGGTACCTACAATGAGCAGTTCTTC. Residues: CASSRGTYNEQFF. V and J are TRBV14 and TRBJ2-1, with D hard to call. V dropped 4 bases and J dropped 2 bases, with 6 bases sitting between them. This CDR3 has 13 residues. The germline V gene has CDR1 SGHDN and CDR2 FVKESK.